The 3 T cell receptor beta chains in this list originate from one sample, sequenced in a study of T cells after yellow fever vaccination. MiXCR, applied by TCRdb to the 5' RACE reads, yields one record per CDR3 protein. This sample has under 150,000 distinct CDR3 sequences, with approximately 7.7% found just once. The sequences come from CD4+ T cells sorted from PBMCs, collected 5 days after the yellow fever booster vaccination. The receptor set was obtained from a man between 25 and 39 years old who received the YFV17D yellow fever vaccine.

On this clonotype itself: One end of the junction varies from germline; a read error may be responsible. The V call is TRBV4-3, the J call TRBJ2-1, with TRBD2 identical over 13 bases. The CDR3 sequence is 20 residues long. Germline values: CDR1 LGHNA, CDR2 YSLEER. CDR3 sequence: CASSHFNTSPGLAGANEHFF. As DNA, the CDR3 is TGCGCCAGCAGCCACTTTAATACATCCCCCGGACTAGCGGGAGCTAATGAGCACTTCTTC.

This clonotype was recorded at least ten times. The CDR3 loop reads CASSFGSEQGGVTQYF. The CDR3 DNA reads TGTGCCAGCAGCTTTGGCTCGGAACAGGGGGGTGTGACCCAGTACTTC. This sequence joins TRBV7-9 and TRBJ2-5, with TRBD1 matching 8 bases. CDR3 length: 16 amino acids. After removal of 3 bases from V and 7 bases from J, the junction contained 13 bases not matched to a gene. Germline V gene lookup returns CDR1 SEHNR and CDR2 FQNEAQ (reference sequence). Complete variable domain (other parts from reference TRBV7-9 and TRBJ2-5): DTGVSQNPRHKITKRGQNVTFRCDPISEHNRLYWYRQTLGQGPEFLTYFQNEAQLEKSRLLSDRFSAERPKGSFSTLEIQRTEQGDSAMYLCASSFGSEQGGVTQYFGPGTRLLVL.

About this clonotype: A read error is possible here, since a much larger clone lies one base away. CDR3 residues: CASSSIWLDEQYF. In DNA, the CDR3 is TGTGCCAGCAGCTCGATTTGGTTGGACGAGCAGTACTTC. The J gene is TRBJ2-7, the V gene TRBV5-8; D is ambiguous. Trimming took 3 bases from V and 5 from J, leaving 12 bases between them. The germline V gene has CDR1 SGHTS and CDR2 YDEGEE. The CDR3 is 13 amino acids.